This TCR beta chain was captured by sequencing in a study of blood T cell repertoires in COVID-19. Study at large: Samples representing acute and convalescent COVID-19 were sourced from the United States, Italy and Spain. T cells, B-cell-depleted T cells, or PBMCs provided the cDNA or gDNA that served as material.

This clone was picked up a small number of times. In the study's own analysis: The assay estimated nucleated cells by amplifying reference gene primers. Produced via immunoSEQ multiplex PCR; TCRdb's table is partial and in-frame only. V and J calls and clone size are as listed in that table; D and trimming were resolved from the DNA. The sample carries about 34,000 clones, more than 70% recorded once. Germline-derived CDR1 and CDR2 are MNHNY and SVGAGI (reference sequence). After removal of 6 bases from V and 6 bases from J, the junction contained 4 bases not matched to a gene. The CDR3 length is 14 residues.

The sequence was obtained from a human donor with active COVID-19. The donor label of this sample is uncertain. Sample: peripheral blood. The V gene is TRBV6-6, the J gene TRBJ2-1, with 11 bases aligning to TRBD1. The CDR3 nucleotides are TGTGCCAGCAGGGCCGGGACAGGGGGCAATGAGCAGTTCTTC. The encoded protein is CASRAGTGGNEQFF.